This T cell receptor (beta chain) was identified during a study of CD8 T cells in Susac syndrome. Roughly 0.45 to 1 ug RNA was reverse transcribed with random hexamers. TCRdb re-derived calls from the immunoSEQ multiplex PCR reads in MiXCR, one entry per CDR3 protein. The table records under 300,000 distinct CDR3 sequences, about 95% of them present only once. The origin of this receptor is a human donor with Susac syndrome. Sequencing was performed on CD4+ T cells from PBMCs.

The CDR3 DNA is TGTGCCAGCAGCTTAGATAACGTCGGGAGTGAGGAGACCCAGTACTTC. Translated: CASSLDNVGSEETQYF. This sequence joins TRBV11-2 and TRBJ2-5, with D perhaps matching TRBD2 (6 bases). In germline, CDR1 is SGHAT, CDR2 FQNNGV. This CDR3 is 16 amino acids long. Trimming shortened V by 0 bases and J by 5 bases, and 16 bases separated the two germline ends.